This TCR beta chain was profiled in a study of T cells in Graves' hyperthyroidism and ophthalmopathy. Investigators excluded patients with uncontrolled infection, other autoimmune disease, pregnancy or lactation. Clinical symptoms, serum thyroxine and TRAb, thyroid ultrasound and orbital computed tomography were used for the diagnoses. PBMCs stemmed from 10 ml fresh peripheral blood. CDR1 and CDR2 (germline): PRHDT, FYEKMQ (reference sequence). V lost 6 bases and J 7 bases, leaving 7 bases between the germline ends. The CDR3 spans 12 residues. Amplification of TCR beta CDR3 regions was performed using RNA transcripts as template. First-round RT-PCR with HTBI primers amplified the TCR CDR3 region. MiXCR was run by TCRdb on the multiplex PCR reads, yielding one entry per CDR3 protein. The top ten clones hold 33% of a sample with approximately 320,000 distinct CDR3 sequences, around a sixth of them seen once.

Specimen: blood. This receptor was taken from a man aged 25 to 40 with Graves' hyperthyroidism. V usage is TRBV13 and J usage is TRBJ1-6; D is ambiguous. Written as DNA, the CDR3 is TGTGCCAGCAGGAGCGGGAATTCACCCCTCCACTTT. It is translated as CASRSGNSPLHF.